This TCR beta chain was retrieved from a study of response to subunit inactivated influenza vaccine. In this sample, this clonotype turned up a few times. Antigen: not known. Overall study results and limits: Each seasonal influenza vaccination recruits few new T cells, the authors suggested.

The CDR3 runs to 15 residues. V lost 3 bases and J lost 2; bases outside the gene matches: 8. Germline CDR1 and CDR2: SQVTM and ANQGSEA. TCRdb ran MiXCR on the RT-PCR reads and lists one entry per CDR3 protein. The profile shows roughly 570,000 distinct CDR3 sequences, 14% of them singletons. The chain links TRBV29-1 to TRBJ1-2, with 8 positions matching TRBD1. The TCR comes from a man aged 50 or older who received an inactivated influenza vaccine. This specimen was PBMCs from blood, taken roughly 12 days after vaccination. The CDR3 here is CSVDRTGQGNYGYTF. DNA of the CDR3: TGCAGCGTTGACCGAACAGGACAGGGCAACTATGGCTACACCTTC.